These T cell receptor beta chains were read from a single sample in a study of blood T cell repertoires in COVID-19. Generated by immunoSEQ multiplex PCR, the TCRdb table keeps only in-frame clones and is missing some. In the table there are about 150,000 clones, around 90% of which are singletons. Material for sequencing was peripheral blood. The receptor set was obtained from a man aged 50 to 59 with acute or convalescent COVID-19. Both conserved end residues are part of each CDR3. Fields, in order: V gene, clone size, J gene, D gene, CDR3 protein, CDR3 DNA. D genes are given only for firm matches. Clone size, where shown, is once, few, many, or a class for clones that have expanded.

V: TRBV5-1
size: -
J: TRBJ1-1
D: TRBD1
CDR3: CASRAQTGDEAFF
DNA: TGCGCCAGCAGAGCACAGACAGGGGATGAAGCTTTCTTT

V: TRBV3-1/TRBV3-2
size: -
J: TRBJ2-2
D: TRBD2
CDR3: CASSHSGGAVAGELFF
DNA: TGTGCCAGCAGCCATAGCGGGGGGGCGGTCGCCGGGGAGCTGTTTTTT

V: TRBV27
size: -
J: TRBJ2-6
D: -
CDR3: CASSQTGFSGANVLTF
DNA: TGTGCCAGCAGTCAGACAGGCTTCTCTGGGGCCAACGTCCTGACTTTC

V: TRBV28
size: -
J: TRBJ1-2
D: -
CDR3: CASSPLGTGSLNYGYTF
DNA: TGTGCCAGCAGTCCGTTAGGCACAGGGTCCTTAAACTATGGCTACACCTTC

V: TRBV6-1
size: once
J: TRBJ2-2
D: TRBD2
CDR3: CASSEGTSGNTGELFF
DNA: TGTGCCAGCAGTGAAGGGACTAGCGGGAACACCGGGGAGCTGTTTTTT

V: TRBV5-8
size: -
J: TRBJ1-2
D: -
CDR3: CASSPRGLYGYTF
DNA: TGTGCCAGCAGCCCCAGGGGCCTCTATGGCTACACCTTC

V: TRBV7-9
size: -
J: TRBJ2-5
D: TRBD1
CDR3: CASSLPLNRGRETQYF
DNA: TGTGCCAGCAGCTTACCACTAAACAGGGGGCGAGAGACCCAGTACTTC

V: TRBV4-1
size: -
J: TRBJ2-7
D: -
CDR3: CASSGGIDYEQYF
DNA: TGCGCCAGCAGCGGGGGGATCGATTACGAGCAGTACTTC

V: TRBV27
size: -
J: TRBJ2-3
D: TRBD2
CDR3: CASSLSPNPAGGDTQYF
DNA: TGTGCCAGCAGTTTGTCTCCCAACCCAGCGGGAGGGGATACGCAGTATTTT

V: TRBV18
size: -
J: TRBJ1-4
D: -
CDR3: CASSEQEPATNEKLFF
DNA: TGTGCCAGCTCAGAACAGGAACCGGCAACTAATGAAAAACTGTTTTTT

V: TRBV30
size: -
J: TRBJ1-2
D: -
CDR3: CAWSVQAELGYTF
DNA: TGTGCCTGGAGTGTACAGGCGGAATTGGGCTACACCTTC

V: TRBV28
size: -
J: TRBJ1-2
D: -
CDR3: CASNGGTYGYTF
DNA: TGTGCCAGCAATGGGGGGACGTATGGCTACACCTTC

V: TRBV7-8
size: -
J: TRBJ1-4
D: -
CDR3: CASSLAPTGSNEKLFF
DNA: TGTGCCAGCAGCTTAGCCCCGACAGGTTCTAATGAAAAACTGTTTTTT

V: TRBV9
size: few
J: TRBJ2-3
D: -
CDR3: CASNLRETDTQYF
DNA: TGTGCCAGCAACTTGCGTGAGACAGATACGCAGTATTTT

V: TRBV5-1
size: -
J: TRBJ2-5
D: -
CDR3: CASSLDGPTQYF
DNA: TGCGCCAGCAGCTTGGACGGTCCGACCCAGTACTTC

V: TRBV6-6
size: -
J: TRBJ2-7
D: -
CDR3: CASSYLDPSGYEQYF
DNA: TGTGCCAGCAGTTACCTGGACCCCTCGGGATACGAGCAGTACTTC

V: TRBV27
size: -
J: TRBJ1-6
D: -
CDR3: CASRGLGSPLHF
DNA: TGTGCCAGCAGGGGGCTTGGCTCACCCCTCCACTTT

V: TRBV7-3
size: -
J: TRBJ1-1
D: -
CDR3: CASSVRRNTEAFF
DNA: TGTGCCAGCAGCGTTCGGAGGAACACTGAAGCTTTCTTT

V: TRBV6-5
size: -
J: TRBJ2-1
D: TRBD2
CDR3: CASGPGLGVYNEQFF
DNA: TGTGCCAGCGGCCCAGGACTAGGTGTCTACAATGAGCAGTTCTTC

V: TRBV18
size: -
J: TRBJ1-4
D: TRBD1
CDR3: CASSPTQGQGREKLFF
DNA: TGTGCCAGCTCACCCACCCAGGGACAGGGGCGAGAAAAACTGTTTTTT

V: TRBV5-4
size: once
J: TRBJ1-3
D: -
CDR3: CASSSMTDGNTIYF
DNA: TGTGCCAGCAGCTCCATGACAGACGGAAACACCATATATTTT

V: TRBV14
size: -
J: TRBJ2-1
D: -
CDR3: CASSHRALYNEQFF
DNA: TGTGCCAGCAGTCACAGGGCCCTCTACAATGAGCAGTTCTTC

V: TRBV29-1
size: -
J: TRBJ2-2
D: TRBD1
CDR3: CSVAPDRAGELFF
DNA: TGCAGCGTTGCCCCTGACAGGGCCGGGGAGCTGTTTTTT

V: TRBV28
size: -
J: TRBJ2-3
D: -
CDR3: CASSRDQGYTDTQYF
DNA: TGTGCCAGCAGCCGAGACCAGGGATACACAGATACGCAGTATTTT

V: TRBV10-3
size: once
J: TRBJ2-3
D: TRBD2
CDR3: CATKGLEDGDTQYF
DNA: TGTGCCACGAAAGGACTAGAGGATGGAGATACGCAGTATTTT

V: TRBV6-5
size: -
J: TRBJ1-1
D: TRBD1
CDR3: CASSYSRQGDTEAFF
DNA: TGTGCCAGCAGTTACTCCCGACAGGGGGACACTGAAGCTTTCTTT

V: TRBV28
size: -
J: TRBJ1-3
D: -
CDR3: CASSLAGTSGNTIYF
DNA: TGTGCCAGCAGTTTGGCAGGCACCTCTGGAAACACCATATATTTT

V: TRBV19
size: -
J: TRBJ2-7
D: -
CDR3: CASSILAGPNEQYF
DNA: TGTGCCAGTAGTATATTGGCGGGGCCGAACGAGCAGTACTTC

V: TRBV5-1
size: once
J: TRBJ2-7
D: TRBD2
CDR3: CASSSGTSGYEQYF
DNA: TGCGCCAGCAGCTCAGGGACTAGCGGATACGAGCAGTACTTC

V: TRBV2
size: -
J: TRBJ2-7
D: -
CDR3: CASSDISGGSSYEQYF
DNA: TGTGCCAGCAGTGATATCTCCGGGGGTAGCTCCTACGAGCAGTACTTC